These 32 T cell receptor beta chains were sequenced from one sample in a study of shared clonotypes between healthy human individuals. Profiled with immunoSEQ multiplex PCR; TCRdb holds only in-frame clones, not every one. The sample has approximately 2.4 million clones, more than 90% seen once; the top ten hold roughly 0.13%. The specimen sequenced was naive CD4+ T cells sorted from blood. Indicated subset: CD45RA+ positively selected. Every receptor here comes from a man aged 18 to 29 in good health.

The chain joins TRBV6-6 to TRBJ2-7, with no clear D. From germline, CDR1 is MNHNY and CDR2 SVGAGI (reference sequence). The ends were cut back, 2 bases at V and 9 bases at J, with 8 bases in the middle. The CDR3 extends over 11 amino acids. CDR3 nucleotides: TGTGCCAGCAGTTACCTTCGCGGGCAGTACTTC. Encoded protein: CASSYLRGQYF.

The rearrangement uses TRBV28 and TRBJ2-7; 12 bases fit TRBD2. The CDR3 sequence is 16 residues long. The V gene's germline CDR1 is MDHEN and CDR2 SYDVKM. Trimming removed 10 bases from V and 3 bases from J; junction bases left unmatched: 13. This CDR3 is CAIQARGTSGFYEQYF. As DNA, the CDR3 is TGTGCCATACAAGCTCGGGGGACTAGCGGGTTCTACGAGCAGTACTTC.

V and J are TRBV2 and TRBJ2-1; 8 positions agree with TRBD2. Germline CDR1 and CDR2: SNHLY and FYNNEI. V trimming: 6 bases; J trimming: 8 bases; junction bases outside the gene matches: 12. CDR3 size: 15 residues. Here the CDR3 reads CASRYQGLGSDEQFF. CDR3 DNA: TGTGCCAGCAGGTACCAGGGACTAGGAAGCGATGAGCAGTTCTTC.

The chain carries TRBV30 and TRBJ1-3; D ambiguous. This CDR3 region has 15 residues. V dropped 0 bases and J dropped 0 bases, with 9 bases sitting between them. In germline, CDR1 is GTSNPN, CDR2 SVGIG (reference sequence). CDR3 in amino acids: CAWSVDSGSGNTIYF. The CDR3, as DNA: TGTGCCTGGAGTGTAGATAGCGGCTCTGGAAACACCATATATTTT.

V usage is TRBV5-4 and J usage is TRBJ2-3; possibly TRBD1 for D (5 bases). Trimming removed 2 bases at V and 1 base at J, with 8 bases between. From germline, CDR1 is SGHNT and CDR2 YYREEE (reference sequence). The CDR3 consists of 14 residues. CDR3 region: CASSFGHGTDTQYF. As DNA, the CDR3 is TGTGCCAGCAGCTTTGGACACGGCACAGATACGCAGTATTTT.

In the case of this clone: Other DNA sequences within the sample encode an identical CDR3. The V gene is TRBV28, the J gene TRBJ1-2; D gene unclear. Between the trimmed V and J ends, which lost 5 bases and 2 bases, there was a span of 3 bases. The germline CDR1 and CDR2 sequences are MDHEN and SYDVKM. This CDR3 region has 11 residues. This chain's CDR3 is CASSPNYGYTF. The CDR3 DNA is TGTGCCAGCAGTCCCAACTATGGCTACACCTTC.

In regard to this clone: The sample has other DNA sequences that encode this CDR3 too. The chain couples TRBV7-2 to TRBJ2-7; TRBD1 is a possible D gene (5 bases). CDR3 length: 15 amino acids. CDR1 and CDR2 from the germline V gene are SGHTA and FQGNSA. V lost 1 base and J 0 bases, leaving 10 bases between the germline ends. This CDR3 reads CASSLGQGPSYEQYF. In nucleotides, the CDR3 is TGTGCCAGCAGCTTAGGGCAGGGCCCCTCCTACGAGCAGTACTTC.

CDR3 nucleotides: TGCGCCAGCTCCCCGGGGGCTAGCAACGGCAATGAGCAGTTCTTC. Translating it yields CASSPGASNGNEQFF. The chain has TRBV5-1 and TRBJ2-1; possibly TRBD1 or TRBD2 for D (6 bases each). The V gene lost 7 bases and the J gene lost 6 bases, with 20 bases spanning the gap. CDR1 and CDR2 from the germline V gene are SGHRS and YFSETQ. The length of the CDR3 is 15 residues. Supplemented by reference TRBV5-1 and TRBJ2-1, the full variable domain reads KAGVTQTPRYLIKTRGQQVTLSCSPISGHRSVSWYQQTPGQGLQFLFEYFSETQRNKGNFPGRFSGRQFSNSRSEMNVSTLELGDSALYLCASSPGASNGNEQFFGPGTRLTVL.

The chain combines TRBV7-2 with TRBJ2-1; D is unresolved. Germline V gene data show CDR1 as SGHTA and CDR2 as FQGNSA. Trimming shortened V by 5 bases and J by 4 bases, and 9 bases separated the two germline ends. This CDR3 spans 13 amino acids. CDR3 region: CASSPQQYNEQFF. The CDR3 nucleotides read TGTGCCAGCAGCCCCCAGCAGTACAATGAGCAGTTCTTC.

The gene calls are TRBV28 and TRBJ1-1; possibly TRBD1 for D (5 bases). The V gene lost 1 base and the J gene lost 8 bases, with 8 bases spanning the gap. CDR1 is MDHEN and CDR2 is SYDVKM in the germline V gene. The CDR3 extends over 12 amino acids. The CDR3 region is CASSLFYREAFF. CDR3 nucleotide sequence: TGTGCCAGCAGTTTATTTTACAGGGAAGCTTTCTTT. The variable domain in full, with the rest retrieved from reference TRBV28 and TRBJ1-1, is DVKVTQSSRYLVKRTGEKVFLECVQDMDHENMFWYRQDPGLGLRLIYFSYDVKMKEKGDIPEGYSVSREKKERFSLILESASTNQTSMYLCASSLFYREAFFGQGTRLTVV.

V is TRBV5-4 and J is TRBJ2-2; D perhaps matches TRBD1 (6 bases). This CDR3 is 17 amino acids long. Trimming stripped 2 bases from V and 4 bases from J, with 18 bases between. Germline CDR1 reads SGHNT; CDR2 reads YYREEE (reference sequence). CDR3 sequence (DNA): TGTGCCAGCAGCTTTTCTATTGGCAGGGGAGTCACCGGGGAGCTGTTTTTT. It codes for CASSFSIGRGVTGELFF.

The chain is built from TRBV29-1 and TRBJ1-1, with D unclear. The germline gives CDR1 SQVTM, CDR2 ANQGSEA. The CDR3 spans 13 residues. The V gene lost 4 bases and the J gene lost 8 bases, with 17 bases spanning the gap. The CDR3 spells CSVVSPALREAFF. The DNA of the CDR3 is TGCAGCGTTGTATCTCCCGCGCTACGCGAAGCTTTCTTT.

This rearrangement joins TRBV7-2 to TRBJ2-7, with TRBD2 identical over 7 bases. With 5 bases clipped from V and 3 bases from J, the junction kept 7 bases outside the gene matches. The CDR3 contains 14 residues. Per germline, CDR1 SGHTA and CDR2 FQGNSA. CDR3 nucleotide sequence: TGTGCCAGCAGCCAGGGACTACAAAGCTACGAGCAGTACTTC. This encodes CASSQGLQSYEQYF.

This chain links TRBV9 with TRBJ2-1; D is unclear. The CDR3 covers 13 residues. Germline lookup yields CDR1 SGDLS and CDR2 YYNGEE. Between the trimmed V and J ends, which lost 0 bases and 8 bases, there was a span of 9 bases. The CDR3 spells CASSVVGSHEQFF. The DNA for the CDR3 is TGTGCCAGCAGCGTAGTTGGGTCCCATGAGCAGTTCTTC.

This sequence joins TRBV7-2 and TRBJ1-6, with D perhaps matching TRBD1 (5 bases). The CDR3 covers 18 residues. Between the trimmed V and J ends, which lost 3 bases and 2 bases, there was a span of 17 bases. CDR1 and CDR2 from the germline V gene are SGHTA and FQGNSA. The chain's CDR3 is CASSLSPRGETYNSPLHF. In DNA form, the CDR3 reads TGTGCCAGCAGCTTGAGCCCTCGGGGCGAGACCTATAATTCACCCCTCCACTTT.

The CDR3, as DNA: TGTGCCAGCAGCTTGGTGGCCTGGGGTAACTATGGCTACACCTTC. This encodes CASSLVAWGNYGYTF. The chain employs TRBV5-6 and TRBJ1-2; D is uncertain. With 0 bases removed from V and 1 base from J, the gap between germline ends came to 10 bases. The CDR3 extends over 15 amino acids. CDR1 and CDR2 from the germline V gene are SGHDT and YYEEEE.

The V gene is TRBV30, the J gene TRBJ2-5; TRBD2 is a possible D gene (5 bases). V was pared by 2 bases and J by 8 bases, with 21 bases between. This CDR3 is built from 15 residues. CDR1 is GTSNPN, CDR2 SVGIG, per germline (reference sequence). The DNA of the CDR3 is TGTGCCTGGAGTCAAAGCCGGGATTCGGCAGAAACCCAGTACTTC. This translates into CAWSQSRDSAETQYF. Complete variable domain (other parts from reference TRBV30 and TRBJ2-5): SQTIHQWPATLVQPVGSPLSLECTVEGTSNPNLYWYRQAAGRGLQLLFYSVGIGQISSEVPQNLSASRPQDRQFILSSKKLLLSDSGFYLCAWSQSRDSAETQYFGPGTRLLVL.

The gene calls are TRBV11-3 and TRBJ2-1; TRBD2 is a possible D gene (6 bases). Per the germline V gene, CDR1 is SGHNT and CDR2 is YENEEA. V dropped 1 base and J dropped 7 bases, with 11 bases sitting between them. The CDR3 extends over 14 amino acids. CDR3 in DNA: TGTGCCAGCAGCTTAGGGGGGAGCGGGAATGAGCAGTTCTTC. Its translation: CASSLGGSGNEQFF.

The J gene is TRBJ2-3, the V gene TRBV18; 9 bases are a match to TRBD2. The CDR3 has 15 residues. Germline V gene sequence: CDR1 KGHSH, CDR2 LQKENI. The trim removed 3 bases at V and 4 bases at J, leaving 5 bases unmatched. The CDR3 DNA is TGTGCCAGCTCACCGTTAGCGGGAGTCGCAGATACGCAGTATTTT. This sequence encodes CASSPLAGVADTQYF.

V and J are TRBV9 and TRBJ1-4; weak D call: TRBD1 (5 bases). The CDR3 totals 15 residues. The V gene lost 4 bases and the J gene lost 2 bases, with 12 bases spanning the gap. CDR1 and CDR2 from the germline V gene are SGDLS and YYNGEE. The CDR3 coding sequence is TGTGCCAGCAGCCTCTGGGGGGAGACTAATGAAAAACTGTTTTTT. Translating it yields CASSLWGETNEKLFF.

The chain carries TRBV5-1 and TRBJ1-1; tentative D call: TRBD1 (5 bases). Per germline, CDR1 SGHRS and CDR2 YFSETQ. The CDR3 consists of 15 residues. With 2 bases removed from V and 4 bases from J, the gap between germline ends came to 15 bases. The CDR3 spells CASSLGLGVGTEAFF. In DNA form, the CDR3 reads TGCGCCAGCAGCTTAGGTTTGGGGGTCGGCACTGAAGCTTTCTTT.

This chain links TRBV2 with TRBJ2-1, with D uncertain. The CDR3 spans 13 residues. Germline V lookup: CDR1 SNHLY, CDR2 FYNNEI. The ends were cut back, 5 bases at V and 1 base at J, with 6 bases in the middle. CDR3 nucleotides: TGTGCCAGCAGTAGATATTCCTACAATGAGCAGTTCTTC. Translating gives CASSRYSYNEQFF. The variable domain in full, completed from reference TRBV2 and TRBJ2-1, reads EPEVTQTPSHQVTQMGQEVILRCVPISNHLYFYWYRQILGQKVEFLVSFYNNEISEKSEIFDDQFSVERPDGSNFTLKIRSTKLEDSAMYFCASSRYSYNEQFFGPGTRLTVL.

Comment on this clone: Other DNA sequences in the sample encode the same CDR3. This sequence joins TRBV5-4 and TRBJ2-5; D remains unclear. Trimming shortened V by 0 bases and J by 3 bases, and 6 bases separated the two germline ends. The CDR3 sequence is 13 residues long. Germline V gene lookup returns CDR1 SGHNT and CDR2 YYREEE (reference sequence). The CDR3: CASSLGLEETQYF. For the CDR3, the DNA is TGTGCCAGCAGCTTGGGTTTAGAAGAGACCCAGTACTTC. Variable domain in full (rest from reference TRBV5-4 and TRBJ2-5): ETGVTQSPTHLIKTRGQQVTLRCSSQSGHNTVSWYQQALGQGPQFIFQYYREEENGRGNFPPRFSGLQFPNYSSELNVNALELDDSALYLCASSLGLEETQYFGPGTRLLVL.

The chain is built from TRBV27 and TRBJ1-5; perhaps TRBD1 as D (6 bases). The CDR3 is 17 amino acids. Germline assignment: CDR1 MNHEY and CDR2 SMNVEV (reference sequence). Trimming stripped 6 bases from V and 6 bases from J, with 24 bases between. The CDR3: CASSLNQVGARGQPQHF. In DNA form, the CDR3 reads TGTGCCAGCAGCTTGAACCAGGTGGGGGCGCGAGGTCAGCCCCAGCATTTT.

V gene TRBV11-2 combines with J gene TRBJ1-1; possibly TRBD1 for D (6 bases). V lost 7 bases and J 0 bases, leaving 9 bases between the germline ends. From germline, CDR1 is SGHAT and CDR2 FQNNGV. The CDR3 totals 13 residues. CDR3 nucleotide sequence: TGTGCCAGCACGAACAGGGTGAACACTGAAGCTTTCTTT. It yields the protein CASTNRVNTEAFF.

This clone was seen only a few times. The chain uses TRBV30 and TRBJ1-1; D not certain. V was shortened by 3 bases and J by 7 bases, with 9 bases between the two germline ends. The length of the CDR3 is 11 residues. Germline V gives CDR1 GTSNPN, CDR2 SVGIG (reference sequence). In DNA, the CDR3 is TGTGCCTGGAGCTTCCTTCGTGAAGCTTTCTTT. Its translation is CAWSFLREAFF.

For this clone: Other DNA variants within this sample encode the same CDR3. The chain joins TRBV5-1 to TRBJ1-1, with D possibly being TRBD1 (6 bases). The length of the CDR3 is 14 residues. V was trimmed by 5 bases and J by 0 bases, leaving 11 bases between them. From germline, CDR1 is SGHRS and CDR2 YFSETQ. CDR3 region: CASSSDSLNTEAFF. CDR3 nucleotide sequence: TGCGCCAGCAGTTCGGACAGCCTGAACACTGAAGCTTTCTTT.

DNA of the CDR3: TGTGCCAGCAGTTCATACAGGATGGGGAACACTGAAGCTTTCTTT. Translation: CASSSYRMGNTEAFF. The chain employs TRBV27 and TRBJ1-1; D possibly corresponds to TRBD1 (5 bases). The CDR3 runs to 15 residues. Germline values: CDR1 MNHEY, CDR2 SMNVEV (reference sequence). V was shortened by 4 bases and J by 1 base, with 13 bases between the two germline ends.

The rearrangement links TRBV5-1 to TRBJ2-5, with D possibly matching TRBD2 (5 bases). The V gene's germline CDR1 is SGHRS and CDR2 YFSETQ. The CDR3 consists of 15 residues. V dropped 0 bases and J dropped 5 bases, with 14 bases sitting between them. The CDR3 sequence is CASSLVWSGEETQYF. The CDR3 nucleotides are TGCGCCAGCAGCTTGGTTTGGTCCGGGGAGGAGACCCAGTACTTC.

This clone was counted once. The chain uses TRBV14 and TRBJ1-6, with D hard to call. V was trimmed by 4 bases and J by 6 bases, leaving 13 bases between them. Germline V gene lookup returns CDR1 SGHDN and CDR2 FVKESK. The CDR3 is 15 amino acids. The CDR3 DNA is TGTGCCAGCAGCCGCAAAGCAGGATCTAATTCACCCCTCCACTTT. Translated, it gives CASSRKAGSNSPLHF. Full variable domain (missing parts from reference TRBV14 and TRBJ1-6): EAGVTQFPSHSVIEKGQTVTLRCDPISGHDNLYWYRRVMGKEIKFLLHFVKESKQDESGMPNNRFLAERTGGTYSTLKVQPAELEDSGVYFCASSRKAGSNSPLHFGNGTRLTVT.

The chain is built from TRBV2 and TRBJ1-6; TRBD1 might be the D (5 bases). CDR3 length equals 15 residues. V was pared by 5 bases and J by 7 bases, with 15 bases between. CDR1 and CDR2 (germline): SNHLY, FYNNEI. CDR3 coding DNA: TGTGCCAGCAGTAAAGAGGGGTTTGACAATTCACCCCTCCACTTT. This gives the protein CASSKEGFDNSPLHF.

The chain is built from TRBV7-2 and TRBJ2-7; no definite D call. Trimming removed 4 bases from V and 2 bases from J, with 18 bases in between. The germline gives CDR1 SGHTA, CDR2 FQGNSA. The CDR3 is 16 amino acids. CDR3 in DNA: TGTGCCAGCAGCTGGCAGAGCAGCCCGGGCACCTACGAGCAGTACTTC. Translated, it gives CASSWQSSPGTYEQYF.